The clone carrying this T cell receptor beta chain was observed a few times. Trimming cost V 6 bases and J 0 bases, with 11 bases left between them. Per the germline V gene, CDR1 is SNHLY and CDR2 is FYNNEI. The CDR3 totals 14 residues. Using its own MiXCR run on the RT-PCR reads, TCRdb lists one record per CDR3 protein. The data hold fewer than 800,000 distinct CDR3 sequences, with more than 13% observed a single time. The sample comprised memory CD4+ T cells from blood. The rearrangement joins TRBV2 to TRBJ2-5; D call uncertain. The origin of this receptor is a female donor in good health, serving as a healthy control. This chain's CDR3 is CASRPSTNQETQYF. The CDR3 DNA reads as TGTGCCAGCAGGCCATCGACAAACCAAGAGACCCAGTACTTC.